Shown below are 18 T cell receptor beta chains from a single sample sequenced in a study of regulatory T cells in long-lasting Graves disease. Building the TCR beta libraries relied on iRepertoire HTBI primers, and CDR3 regions underwent Arm-PCR. TCRdb independently ran MiXCR on the multiplex PCR reads; one entry per CDR3 protein. The sample has approximately 400,000 distinct CDR3 sequences; 10% to 15% are singletons. Time point given: newly diagnosed GD, antithyroid drugs for less than 3 months. The TCR library was made from RNA that had been extracted from PBMCs in TRIzol. The same specimen was also included in a second study, on T cells in Graves' hyperthyroidism and ophthalmopathy.

This material consisted of peripheral blood mononuclear cells (PBMCs), taken at new diagnosis, from a patient treated with antithyroid drugs. Receptor source: a woman aged 18 to 35 with Graves disease.

This clonotype showed up many times. The V and J genes are TRBV11-1 and TRBJ2-7; D call uncertain. V gave up 2 bases and J gave up 3 bases, with 5 bases separating them. The germline V gene has CDR1 SGHAT and CDR2 FQDESV (reference sequence). CDR3 size: 12 residues. The CDR3 reads CASSLTGYEQYF. In DNA form, the CDR3 reads TGTGCCAGCAGCTTAACCGGCTACGAGCAGTACTTC.

This clonotype was recorded a few times. A read error may be the cause here, since a much bigger clone is one base away. Written as DNA, the CDR3 is TGTGTCAGCAGCCCTCACCCCAGGGGGCTCGTGGAGCCCCAGCATTTT. Translating it yields CVSSPHPRGLVEPQHF. The chain has TRBV7-2 and TRBJ1-5, with 8 bases matching TRBD1. Germline V gene sequence: CDR1 SGHTA, CDR2 FQGNSA. This CDR3 is built from 16 residues.

This clonotype was counted ten times or more. The chain couples TRBV6-1 to TRBJ2-1, with 10 bases lining up with TRBD2. V gave up 6 bases and J gave up 6 bases; unmatched junction bases: 5. This CDR3 contains 14 residues. Germline V CDR1 and CDR2: MNHNS, SASEGT. CDR3 in amino acids: CASSALAGGNEQFF. The CDR3, as DNA: TGTGCCAGCAGCGCGTTAGCGGGAGGCAATGAGCAGTTCTTC.

With respect to this clonotype: A much bigger clone sits one base away, suggesting this may be a read error. This chain uses TRBV7-9 with TRBJ1-5, with D possibly TRBD1 on 6 matching bases. Germline V CDR1 and CDR2: SEHNR, FQNEAQ (reference sequence). Between the trimmed V and J ends, which lost 3 bases and 10 bases, there was a span of 13 bases. The CDR3 is 13 amino acids. The CDR3 loop reads CASSFDRLNPQHF. The DNA of the CDR3 is TGTGCCAGCAGCTTCGACAGGCTCAACCCCCAGCATTTT.

A few counts support this clonotype. This sequence joins TRBV4-3 and TRBJ2-1; tentatively, D is TRBD1 (5 bases). The CDR3 consists of 14 residues. CDR1 LGHNA and CDR2 YSLEER come from the germline V gene. V was clipped by 1 base and J by 4 bases, with 8 bases between them. CDR3 loop: CASSQVREYNEQFF. The CDR3 DNA reads as TGCGCCAGCAGCCAAGTCAGGGAATACAATGAGCAGTTCTTC.

This clonotype was observed many times. The rearrangement joins TRBV7-2 to TRBJ2-2; TRBD2 agrees at 7 bases. The V and J ends lost 3 bases and 0 bases, in that order; junction bases with no gene match: 4. This CDR3 has 16 residues. CDR1 and CDR2 (germline): SGHTA, FQGNSA. The CDR3 region is CASSFGLVPNTGELFF. The CDR3 DNA reads TGTGCCAGCAGCTTCGGACTAGTCCCGAACACCGGGGAGCTGTTTTTT.

This clonotype has just a few counts. The rearrangement links TRBV29-1 to TRBJ2-7, with 9 bases that match TRBD1. Per germline, CDR1 SQVTM and CDR2 ANQGSEA. V shed 1 base and J 3 bases; nucleotides not matched to a gene: 10. This CDR3 is 16 amino acids long. The CDR3 bases are TGCAGCGTTGAAGGGGAGGGACAGGGAGAAAGCTACGAGCAGTACTTC. This translates into CSVEGEGQGESYEQYF.

About this clonotype: A read error may be the cause here, since a much bigger clone is one base away. Without the conserved terminal phenylalanine or tryptophan, this CDR3 likely stems from a read error. The chain combines TRBV12-3 or TRBV12-4 with TRBJ2-2; D not certain. The CDR3 spans 11 residues. V gave up 2 bases and J gave up 8 bases, with 3 bases separating them. The DNA for the CDR3 is TGTGCCAGCAGTTTATGGGGGGAGCTGTTTCTT. It encodes CASSLWGELFL.

This clonotype was counted ten times or more. The chain employs TRBV2 and TRBJ2-5; 10 nucleotides line up with TRBD2. V was clipped by 5 bases and J by 7 bases; unmatched bases: 4. Germline V lookup: CDR1 SNHLY, CDR2 FYNNEI. The CDR3 contains 13 residues. The CDR3: CASSLAGAVTQYF. The CDR3 DNA reads TGTGCCAGCAGTCTAGCGGGAGCGGTGACCCAGTACTTC.

The chain uses TRBV2 and TRBJ1-1; D is unresolved. From germline, CDR1 is SNHLY and CDR2 FYNNEI. The CDR3 spans 10 residues. Trimming took 8 bases from V and 3 from J, leaving 4 bases between them. CDR3 region: CASRYTEAFF. The CDR3 coding sequence is TGTGCCAGCCGCTACACTGAAGCTTTCTTT.

This clonotype was seen at least ten times. The chain links TRBV27 to TRBJ2-6; no clear D. Germline-derived CDR1 and CDR2 are MNHEY and SMNVEV (reference sequence). V gave up 5 bases and J gave up 1 base, with 9 bases separating them. This CDR3 spans 15 amino acids. CDR3 coding DNA: TGTGCCAGCAGTCCCACTATATCTGGGGCCAACGTCCTGACTTTC. Protein product: CASSPTISGANVLTF.

This rearrangement joins TRBV15 to TRBJ2-5, with TRBD1 matching over 10 bases. Germline-derived CDR1 and CDR2 are LNHNV and YYDKDF (reference sequence). The CDR3 sequence is 14 residues long. V lost 4 bases and J lost 5; bases outside the gene matches: 4. The CDR3 bases are TGTGCCACCAGCAAAGGGACAGGGGATGAGACCCAGTACTTC. Its translation is CATSKGTGDETQYF.

Points on this clonotype: An end of the junction does not agree with germline; a read error may underlie this. The gene calls are TRBV27 and TRBJ1-4; no definite D call. From germline, CDR1 is MNHEY and CDR2 SMNVEV (reference sequence). This CDR3 is 16 amino acids long. The CDR3 DNA sequence: TGTGCCAGCAGTTTTCTGGGTCGACGGGGTAATGAAAAACTGTCTTTT. This codes for CASSFLGRRGNEKLSF.

V usage is TRBV5-1 and J usage is TRBJ2-7, with 13 bases identical to TRBD2. Trimming cost V 4 bases and J 6 bases; bases outside gene matches: 7. The V gene's germline CDR1 is SGHRS and CDR2 YFSETQ. The CDR3 sequence is 15 residues long. This CDR3 is CASSGLAGDGSEQYF. CDR3 sequence (DNA): TGCGCCAGCAGCGGACTAGCGGGAGACGGTTCCGAGCAGTACTTC.

This clonotype was seen at least ten times. The rearrangement links TRBV13 to TRBJ2-5, with D perhaps TRBD1 (6 bases). Trimming took off 5 bases at V and 1 base at J, with 14 bases between the two ends. CDR1 PRHDT and CDR2 FYEKMQ come from the germline V gene (reference sequence). The CDR3 length is 15 residues. The CDR3, as DNA: TGTGCCAGCAGCCCGAGACAGGCGATCCAAGAGACCCAGTACTTC. Protein: CASSPRQAIQETQYF.

Comments on this clonotype: A junction boundary mismatches the germline segment, possibly from a read error. This rearrangement joins TRBV7-9 to TRBJ1-1; 10 bases map to TRBD1. Germline V gives CDR1 SEHNR, CDR2 FQNEAQ (reference sequence). The CDR3 is 15 amino acids. The CDR3 here is CVSSWGQGIVTEAFF. The CDR3 DNA reads as TGTGTCAGCAGCTGGGGACAGGGGATAGTCACTGAAGCTTTCTTT.

This clonotype was recorded at least ten times. The gene calls are TRBV6-1 and TRBJ2-4, with D possibly being TRBD1 (6 bases). The CDR3 sequence is 12 residues long. CDR1 and CDR2 (germline): MNHNS, SASEGT. V shed 6 bases and J shed 13 bases, with 16 bases lying between them. For the CDR3, the DNA is TGTGCCAGCAGCGAAAAGCGACAGGCCCAGTACTTC. Protein product: CASSEKRQAQYF.

This clonotype has only a few counts. The gene calls are TRBV30 and TRBJ2-1; D is perhaps TRBD1 (6 bases). The CDR3 sequence is 15 residues long. Trimming shortened V by 1 base and J by 0 bases, and 10 bases separated the two germline ends. Germline V gives CDR1 GTSNPN, CDR2 SVGIG (reference sequence). This chain's CDR3 is CAWSGTDSSYNEQFF. Written as DNA, the CDR3 is TGTGCCTGGAGTGGGACAGACAGCTCCTACAATGAGCAGTTCTTC.